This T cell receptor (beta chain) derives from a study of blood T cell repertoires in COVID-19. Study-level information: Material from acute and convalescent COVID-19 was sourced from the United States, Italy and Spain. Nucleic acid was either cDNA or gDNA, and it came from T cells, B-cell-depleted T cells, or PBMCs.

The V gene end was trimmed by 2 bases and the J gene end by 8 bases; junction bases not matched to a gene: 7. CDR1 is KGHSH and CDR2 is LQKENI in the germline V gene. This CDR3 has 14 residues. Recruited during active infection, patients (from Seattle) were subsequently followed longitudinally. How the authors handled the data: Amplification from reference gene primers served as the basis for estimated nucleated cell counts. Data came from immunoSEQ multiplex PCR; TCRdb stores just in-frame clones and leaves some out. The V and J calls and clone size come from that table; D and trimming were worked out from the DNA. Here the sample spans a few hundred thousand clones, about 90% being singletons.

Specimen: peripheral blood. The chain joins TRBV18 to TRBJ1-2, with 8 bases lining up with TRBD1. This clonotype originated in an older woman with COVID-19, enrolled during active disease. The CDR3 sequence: CASSPTQGARGYTF. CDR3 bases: TGTGCCAGCTCACCAACTCAGGGGGCTCGGGGCTACACCTTC. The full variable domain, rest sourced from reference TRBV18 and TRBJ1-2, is NAGVMQNPRHLVRRRGQEARLRCSPMKGHSHVYWYRQLPEEGLKFMVYLQKENIIDESGMPKERFSAEFPKEGPSILRIQQVVRGDSAAYFCASSPTQGARGYTFGSGTRLTVV.